The present T cell receptor (beta chain) was sequenced within a study of T cells in Graves' hyperthyroidism and ophthalmopathy. With V trimmed by 3 bases and J by 4 bases, 5 bases remained unmatched. This CDR3 is 15 amino acids long. Germline lookup yields CDR1 WSHSY and CDR2 SAAADI. Amplified regions were TCR beta CDR3 sequences from RNA transcripts. TCR CDR3 regions were first amplified by RT-PCR with HTBI primers. A single record per CDR3 protein comes from TCRdb applying MiXCR to the multiplex PCR reads. The sample yields roughly 750,000 distinct CDR3 sequences, about 16% seen once. The sequence came from a man between 18 and 35 years old with Graves' hyperthyroidism. The rearrangement links TRBV10-2 to TRBJ2-7; TRBD2 matches at 11 bases. The specimen was blood. CDR3 in amino acids: CASSDMTSGIYEQYF. CDR3 bases: TGCGCCAGCAGTGACATGACTAGCGGGATTTACGAGCAGTACTTC.